This TCR beta chain derives from a study of identical twins. In its sample, this clonotype was seen a few times. What it recognizes is unknown. Each CDR3 protein gets one entry after TCRdb re-called the 5' RACE reads with MiXCR. The table has 550,000 to 800,000 distinct CDR3 sequences, just over 7% seen once. The V end lost 0 bases, the J end lost 5 bases, and 11 bases lay between the germline ends. CDR3 length: 14 residues. Germline CDR1 is KGHSH and CDR2 is LQKENI. Study-wide points: Out-of-frame TCR alpha sharing in monozygotic twins exceeded recombination model predictions. Sequences that were beta out-of-frame showed weaker excess twin sharing. Carriage of fewer insertions was seen in abundant cord blood beta clonotypes, whereas memory repertoires showed none.

In addition, the sample was reused for a study of yellow fever vaccine responses in identical twins.

The chain links TRBV18 to TRBJ2-7; D is perhaps TRBD1 (5 bases). The receptor was isolated from a woman between 18 and 30 years old in good health. The sequencing sample was made of PBMCs. CDR3 nucleotide sequence: TGTGCCAGCTCACCACCAGGCAGGGCCCACGAGCAGTACTTC. This sequence encodes CASSPPGRAHEQYF.